The 23 T cell receptor beta chains given below trace back to one sample, sequenced in a study of somatic mutations in cytotoxic T cells in rheumatoid arthritis. Sequencing was performed with immunoSEQ multiplex PCR; in TCRdb, only in-frame clones are kept and a portion is missing. The sample has more than 10,000 clones, approximately 70% seen once. Sequenced: CD8+ T cells sorted from blood. These receptors all come from a man in his fifties or sixties in good health.

The chain carries TRBV19 and TRBJ2-7; 8 nucleotides agree with TRBD1. Germline CDR1 is LNHDA and CDR2 is SQIVND (reference sequence). The CDR3 extends over 13 amino acids. V lost 3 bases and J lost 4; bases outside the gene matches: 2. CDR3 residues: CASSMQGAYEQYF. DNA of the CDR3: TGTGCCAGTAGTATGCAGGGGGCATACGAGCAGTACTTC.

This chain links TRBV28 with TRBJ2-3; no firm D call. This CDR3 is built from 14 residues. Trimming stripped 2 bases from V and 5 bases from J, with 11 bases between. The V gene's germline CDR1 is MDHEN and CDR2 SYDVKM. In nucleotides, the CDR3 is TGTGCCAGCAGTTTACTGGCAGAATTAGATACGCAGTATTTT. It codes for CASSLLAELDTQYF.

This clone was seen a handful of times. The J gene is TRBJ2-7, the V gene TRBV4-1; D is possibly TRBD1 (6 bases). The CDR3 totals 15 residues. Germline V gives CDR1 MGHRA, CDR2 YSYEKL. The ends were cut back, 3 bases at V and 7 bases at J, with 19 bases in the middle. CDR3 in amino acids: CASSHYMGATGEQYF. The CDR3 nucleotides read TGCGCCAGCAGCCACTATATGGGGGCGACGGGAGAGCAGTACTTC.

This chain joins TRBV11-2 and TRBJ1-1, with D hard to call. V lost 4 bases to trimming and J lost 0 bases, with 3 bases between them. There are 12 residues in the CDR3. Germline V gene lookup returns CDR1 SGHAT and CDR2 FQNNGV. The CDR3 DNA follows: TGTGCCAGCAGCTCGGTGAACACTGAAGCTTTCTTT. Its translation is CASSSVNTEAFF.

The chain links TRBV25-1 to TRBJ1-1; D unresolved. The CDR3 covers 13 residues. Germline CDR1 is MGHDK and CDR2 is SYGVNS. Trimming stripped 0 bases from V and 10 bases from J, with 12 bases between. Here the CDR3 DNA reads TGTGCCAGCAGTGAATATGCAGACTTCGGAGCTTTCTTT. It encodes CASSEYADFGAFF.

The chain carries TRBV28 and TRBJ1-4, with D tentatively TRBD1 (5 bases). The CDR3 runs to 14 residues. Germline V gene sequence: CDR1 MDHEN, CDR2 SYDVKM. Trimming removed 6 bases from V and 3 bases from J, with 11 bases in between. This chain's CDR3 is CASSPDIANEKLFF. The CDR3 DNA is TGTGCCAGCAGCCCGGACATTGCTAATGAAAAACTGTTTTTT.

This clone has more than one count but fewer than ten. The V call is TRBV4-3, the J call TRBJ2-1, with 8 bases fitting TRBD2. The J segment lost 8 bases and the V segment lost 0 bases, leaving 12 bases of the junction unmatched. Per germline, CDR1 LGHNA and CDR2 YSLEER. This CDR3 spans 17 amino acids. CDR3 residues: CASSQDVRLAGYDEQFF. CDR3 nucleotide sequence: TGCGCCAGCAGCCAAGATGTTCGGCTAGCGGGTTACGATGAGCAGTTCTTC.

This chain joins TRBV28 and TRBJ1-5; 9 nucleotides match TRBD1. The CDR3 covers 14 residues. V lost 6 bases to trimming and J lost 7 bases; unmatched junction nucleotides: 7. Germline CDR1 and CDR2: MDHEN and SYDVKM. Here the CDR3 reads CASRPTGGGQPQHF. In nucleotides, the CDR3 is TGTGCCAGCAGACCAACAGGGGGCGGGCAGCCCCAGCATTTT. Supplemented by reference TRBV28 and TRBJ1-5, the full variable domain reads DVKVTQSSRYLVKRTGEKVFLECVQDMDHENMFWYRQDPGLGLRLIYFSYDVKMKEKGDIPEGYSVSREKKERFSLILESASTNQTSMYLCASRPTGGGQPQHFGDGTRLSIL.

This rearrangement joins TRBV2 to TRBJ1-1; no firm D call. CDR1 and CDR2 (germline): SNHLY, FYNNEI. This CDR3 is 13 amino acids long. The ends were cut back, 4 bases at V and 5 bases at J, with 11 bases in the middle. The CDR3: CASSGRDRTEAFF. CDR3 in DNA: TGTGCCAGCAGTGGAAGGGATAGGACTGAAGCTTTCTTT.

The chain combines TRBV9 with TRBJ1-2; no firm D call. Trimming stripped 0 bases from V and 4 bases from J, with 4 bases between. The CDR3 sequence is 12 residues long. Germline-derived CDR1 and CDR2 are SGDLS and YYNGEE. CDR3 DNA sequence: TGTGCCAGCAGCGTAGAAGGCTATGGCTACACCTTC. Translating it yields CASSVEGYGYTF.

The genes are TRBV28 and TRBJ2-7; no clear D. The CDR3 runs 11 residues. CDR1 is MDHEN, CDR2 SYDVKM, per germline. The V end lost 9 bases, the J end lost 3 bases, and 9 bases lay between the germline ends. Here the CDR3 reads CARFRNYEQYF. The CDR3 DNA reads as TGTGCCAGGTTTCGGAACTACGAGCAGTACTTC.

This clone showed up just a few times. This chain connects TRBV27 to TRBJ2-7; possibly TRBD1 for D (5 bases). Germline-derived CDR1 and CDR2 are MNHEY and SMNVEV (reference sequence). V lost 1 base and J 5 bases, leaving 9 bases between the germline ends. This CDR3 region has 13 residues. The CDR3 DNA follows: TGTGCCAGCAGTTTATGGGCAGGGAACGAGCAGTACTTC. This translates into CASSLWAGNEQYF.

V and J are TRBV7-6 and TRBJ2-7; 9 positions match TRBD1. The J segment lost 1 base and the V segment lost 4 bases, leaving 5 bases of the junction unmatched. Germline lookup yields CDR1 SGHVS and CDR2 FNYEAQ. The CDR3 contains 15 residues. CDR3 DNA sequence: TGTGCCAGCAGCTCGGGACAGGGACTTTCCTACGAGCAGTACTTC. This translates into CASSSGQGLSYEQYF.

This chain joins TRBV9 and TRBJ2-1; D might be TRBD2 (6 bases). Germline V gene sequence: CDR1 SGDLS, CDR2 YYNGEE. The V and J ends lost 4 bases and 5 bases respectively, with 19 bases between them. This CDR3 region has 16 residues. The CDR3, as DNA: TGTGCCAGCAGCTCCTCTGGGCGGTGGGGGGACAATGAGCAGTTCTTC. It codes for CASSSSGRWGDNEQFF.

This clone has a single count. The rearrangement joins TRBV7-9 to TRBJ2-7; 9 nucleotides match TRBD2. This CDR3 is built from 15 residues. The V and J ends lost 2 bases and 2 bases, in that order; junction bases with no gene match: 4. Germline CDR1 and CDR2: SEHNR and FQNEAQ (reference sequence). The CDR3 DNA follows: TGTGCCAGCAGCTTAAGAGCGGGGGGAACCTACGAGCAGTACTTC. This gives the protein CASSLRAGGTYEQYF.

The V call is TRBV7-2, the J call TRBJ1-3; no reliable D call. Looked up from germline, CDR1 is SGHTA and CDR2 is FQGNSA. The CDR3 sequence is 14 residues long. V was trimmed by 1 base and J by 8 bases, leaving 12 bases between them. The CDR3 bases are TGTGCCAGCAGCTTAGTCTCCCCCGGGGACACCATATATTTT. As protein: CASSLVSPGDTIYF.

The chain carries TRBV19 and TRBJ2-1, with 7 bases aligning to TRBD2. Trimming removed 6 bases from V and 8 bases from J; junction bases left unmatched: 7. The CDR3 totals 13 residues. Germline V gene sequence: CDR1 LNHDA, CDR2 SQIVND (reference sequence). CDR3 protein: CASSPRTRDEQFF. The CDR3, as DNA: TGTGCCAGTAGCCCGCGGACTAGAGATGAGCAGTTCTTC.

The chain links TRBV7-3 to TRBJ2-1; 9 nucleotides match TRBD2. In germline, CDR1 is SGHTA, CDR2 FQGTGA. The V and J ends lost 5 bases and 4 bases, in that order; junction bases with no gene match: 9. CDR3 size: 16 residues. The CDR3 DNA reads TGTGCCAGCAGCCCCCAAGGCGGGGGGGGATACAATGAGCAGTTCTTC. Translating it yields CASSPQGGGGYNEQFF. Supplemented by reference TRBV7-3 and TRBJ2-1, the full variable domain reads GAGVSQTPSNKVTEKGKYVELRCDPISGHTALYWYRQSLGQGPEFLIYFQGTGAADDSGLPNDRFFAVRPEGSVSTLKIQRTERGDSAVYLCASSPQGGGGYNEQFFGPGTRLTVL.

V gene TRBV30 combines with J gene TRBJ2-2; D uncertain. This CDR3 is 14 amino acids long. Between the trimmed V and J ends, which lost 0 bases and 5 bases, there was a span of 10 bases. CDR1 and CDR2 from the germline V gene are GTSNPN and SVGIG (reference sequence). The DNA for the CDR3 is TGTGCCTGGAGTGTTGGTGTGGGAACCGGGGAGCTGTTTTTT. Protein sequence: CAWSVGVGTGELFF.

The chain employs TRBV6-5 and TRBJ2-7; D is possibly TRBD1 (5 bases). Germline values: CDR1 MNHEY, CDR2 SVGAGI. Trimming stripped 1 base from V and 2 bases from J, with 15 bases between. CDR3 length equals 16 residues. DNA of the CDR3: TGTGCCAGCAGTTACTTGAAGGGGAATAGGCCCTACGAGCAGTACTTC. This gives the protein CASSYLKGNRPYEQYF.

The chain combines TRBV7-8 with TRBJ2-7; weak D call: TRBD2 (6 bases). Trimming cost V 2 bases and J 7 bases, with 18 bases left between them. In germline, CDR1 is SGHVS, CDR2 FQNEAQ. This CDR3 is built from 15 residues. The CDR3 bases are TGTGCCAGCAGCTTAATGGGGGGACGGGGCATGGAGCAGTACTTC. Translating it yields CASSLMGGRGMEQYF.

This CDR3 is CASSSLGSEQYF. The CDR3 DNA reads as TGTGCCAGCAGCTCTCTAGGTTCCGAGCAGTACTTC. The rearrangement links TRBV11-1 to TRBJ2-7, with D hard to call. V was clipped by 4 bases and J by 6 bases, with 10 bases between them. This CDR3 has 12 residues. Germline lookup yields CDR1 SGHAT and CDR2 FQDESV (reference sequence). The full variable domain, rest sourced from reference TRBV11-1 and TRBJ2-7, is EAEVAQSPRYKITEKSQAVAFWCDPISGHATLYWYRQILGQGPELLVQFQDESVVDDSQLPKDRFSAERLKGVDSTLKIQPAELGDSAMYLCASSSLGSEQYFGPGTRLTVT.

V and J are TRBV13 and TRBJ2-4, with TRBD2 matching 9 bases. Germline CDR1 reads PRHDT; CDR2 reads FYEKMQ (reference sequence). The CDR3 runs 16 residues. The trim removed 2 bases at V and 0 bases at J, leaving 2 bases unmatched. The CDR3 is CASSLLAGLAKNIQYF. The CDR3 DNA reads as TGTGCCAGCAGCTTACTAGCGGGGCTAGCCAAAAACATTCAGTACTTC.